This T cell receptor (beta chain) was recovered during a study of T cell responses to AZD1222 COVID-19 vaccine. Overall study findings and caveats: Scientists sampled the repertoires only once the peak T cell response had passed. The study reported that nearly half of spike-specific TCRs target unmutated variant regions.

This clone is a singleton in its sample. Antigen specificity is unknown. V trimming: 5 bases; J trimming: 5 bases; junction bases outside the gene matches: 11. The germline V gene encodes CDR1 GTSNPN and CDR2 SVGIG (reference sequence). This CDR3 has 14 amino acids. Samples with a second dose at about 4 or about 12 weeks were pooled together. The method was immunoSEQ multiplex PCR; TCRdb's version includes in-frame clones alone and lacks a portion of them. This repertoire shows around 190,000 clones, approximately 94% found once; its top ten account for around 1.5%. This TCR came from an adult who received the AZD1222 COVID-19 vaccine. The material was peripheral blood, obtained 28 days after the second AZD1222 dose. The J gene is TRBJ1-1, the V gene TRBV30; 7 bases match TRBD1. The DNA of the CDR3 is TGTGCCTGGTCTACAGGGGCGCAGGGGACTGAAGCTTTCTTT. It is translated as CAWSTGAQGTEAFF.